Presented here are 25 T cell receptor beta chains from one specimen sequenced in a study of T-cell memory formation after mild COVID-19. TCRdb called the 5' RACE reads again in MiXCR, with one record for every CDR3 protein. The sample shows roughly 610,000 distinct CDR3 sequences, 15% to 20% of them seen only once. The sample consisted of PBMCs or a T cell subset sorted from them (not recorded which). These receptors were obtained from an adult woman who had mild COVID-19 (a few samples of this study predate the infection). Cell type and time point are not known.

The CDR3 nucleotides are TGCAGTGCGCCTCTCAGCGGGGGCCCTTACAATGAGCAGTTCTTC. Protein: CSAPLSGGPYNEQFF. This rearrangement joins TRBV20-1 to TRBJ2-1, with 8 positions matching TRBD2. This CDR3 has 15 residues. V gave up 6 bases and J gave up 4 bases; unmatched junction bases: 11. Germline V gene sequence: CDR1 DFQATT, CDR2 SNEGSKA (reference sequence).

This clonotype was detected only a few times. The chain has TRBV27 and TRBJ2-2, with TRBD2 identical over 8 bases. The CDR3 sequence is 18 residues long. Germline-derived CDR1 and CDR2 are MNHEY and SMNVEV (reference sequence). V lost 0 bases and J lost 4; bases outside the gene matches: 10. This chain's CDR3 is CASSLSAPGTRTTGELFF. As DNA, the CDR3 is TGTGCCAGCAGTTTATCGGCCCCCGGGACTAGAACCACCGGGGAGCTGTTTTTT.

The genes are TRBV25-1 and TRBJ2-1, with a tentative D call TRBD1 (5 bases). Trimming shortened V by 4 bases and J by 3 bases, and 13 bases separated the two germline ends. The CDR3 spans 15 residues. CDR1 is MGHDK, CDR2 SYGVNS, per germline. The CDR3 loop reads CASSGQGIGYNEQFF. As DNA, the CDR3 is TGTGCCAGCAGTGGCCAGGGTATAGGCTACAATGAGCAGTTCTTC.

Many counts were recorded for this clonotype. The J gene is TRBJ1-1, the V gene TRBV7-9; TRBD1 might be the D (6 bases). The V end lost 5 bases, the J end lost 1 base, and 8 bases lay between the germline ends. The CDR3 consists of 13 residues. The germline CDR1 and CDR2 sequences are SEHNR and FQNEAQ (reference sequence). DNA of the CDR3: TGTGCCAGCAGCCCGGGGGCGAACACTGAAGCTTTCTTT. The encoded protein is CASSPGANTEAFF.

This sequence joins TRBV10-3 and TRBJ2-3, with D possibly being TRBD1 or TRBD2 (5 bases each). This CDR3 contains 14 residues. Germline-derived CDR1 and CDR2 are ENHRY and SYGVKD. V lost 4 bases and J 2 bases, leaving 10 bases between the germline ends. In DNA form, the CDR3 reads TGTGCCATCAGTGCTTGGGGGTTCACAGATACGCAGTATTTT. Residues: CAISAWGFTDTQYF.

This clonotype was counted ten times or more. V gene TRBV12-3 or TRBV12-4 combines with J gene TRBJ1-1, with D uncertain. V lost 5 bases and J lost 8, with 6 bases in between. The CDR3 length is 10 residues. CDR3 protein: CASSGVEAFF. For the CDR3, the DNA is TGTGCCAGCAGTGGAGTAGAAGCTTTCTTT.

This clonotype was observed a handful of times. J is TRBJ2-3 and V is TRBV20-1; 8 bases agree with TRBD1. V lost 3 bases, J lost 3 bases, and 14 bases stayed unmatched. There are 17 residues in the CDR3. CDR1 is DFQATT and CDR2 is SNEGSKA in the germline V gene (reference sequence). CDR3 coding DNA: TGCAGTGCTAGGGGGGCAGGGGGCGTGTTGTATACAGATACGCAGTATTTT. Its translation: CSARGAGGVLYTDTQYF.

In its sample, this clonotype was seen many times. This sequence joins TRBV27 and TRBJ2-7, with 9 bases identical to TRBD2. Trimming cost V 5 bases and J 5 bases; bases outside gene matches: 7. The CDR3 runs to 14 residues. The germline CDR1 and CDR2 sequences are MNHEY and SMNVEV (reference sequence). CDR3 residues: CASSISGSQNEQYF. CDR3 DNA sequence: TGTGCCAGCAGTATTAGCGGGAGTCAGAACGAGCAGTACTTC.

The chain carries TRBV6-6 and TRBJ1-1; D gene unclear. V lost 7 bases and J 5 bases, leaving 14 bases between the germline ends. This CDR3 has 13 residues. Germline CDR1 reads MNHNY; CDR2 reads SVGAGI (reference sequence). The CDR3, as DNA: TGTGCCAGCACCTCCAGCGGTGGAACTGAAGCTTTCTTT. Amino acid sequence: CASTSSGGTEAFF.

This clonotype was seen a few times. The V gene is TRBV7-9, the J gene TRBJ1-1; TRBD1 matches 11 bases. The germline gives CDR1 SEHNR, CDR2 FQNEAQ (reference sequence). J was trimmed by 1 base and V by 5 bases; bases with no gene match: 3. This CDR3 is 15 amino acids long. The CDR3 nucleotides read TGTGCCAGCAGCCAGGGACAGGGGGAGAACACTGAAGCTTTCTTT. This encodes CASSQGQGENTEAFF.

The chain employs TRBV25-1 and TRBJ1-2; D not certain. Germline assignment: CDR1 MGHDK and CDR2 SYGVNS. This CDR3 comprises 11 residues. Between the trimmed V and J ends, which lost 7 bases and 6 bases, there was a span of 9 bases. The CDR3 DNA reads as TGTGCCAGCAAGGGTCCTCATGGCTACACCTTC. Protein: CASKGPHGYTF.

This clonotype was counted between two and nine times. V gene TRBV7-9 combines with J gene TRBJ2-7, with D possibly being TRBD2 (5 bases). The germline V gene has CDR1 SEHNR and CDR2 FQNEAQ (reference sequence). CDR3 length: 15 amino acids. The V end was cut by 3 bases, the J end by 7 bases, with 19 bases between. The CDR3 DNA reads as TGTGCCAGCAGCTTGTCCCCGAGCTTCACGGGGGAGCAGTACTTC. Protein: CASSLSPSFTGEQYF.

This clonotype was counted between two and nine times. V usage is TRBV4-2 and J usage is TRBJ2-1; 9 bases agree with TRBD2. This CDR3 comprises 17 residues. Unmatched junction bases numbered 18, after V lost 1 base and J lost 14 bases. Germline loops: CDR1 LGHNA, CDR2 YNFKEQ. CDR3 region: CASSQVGLSKRGEREFF. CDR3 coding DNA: TGTGCCAGCAGCCAAGTCGGGTTAAGTAAGCGGGGGGAAAGGGAGTTCTTC.

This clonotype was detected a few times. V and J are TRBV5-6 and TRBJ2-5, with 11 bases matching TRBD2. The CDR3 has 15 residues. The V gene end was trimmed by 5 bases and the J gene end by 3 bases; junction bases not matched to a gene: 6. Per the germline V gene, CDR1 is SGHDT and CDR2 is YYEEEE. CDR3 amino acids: CASRISGGAEETQYF. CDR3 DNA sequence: TGTGCCAGCAGGATTAGCGGGGGGGCTGAAGAGACCCAGTACTTC.

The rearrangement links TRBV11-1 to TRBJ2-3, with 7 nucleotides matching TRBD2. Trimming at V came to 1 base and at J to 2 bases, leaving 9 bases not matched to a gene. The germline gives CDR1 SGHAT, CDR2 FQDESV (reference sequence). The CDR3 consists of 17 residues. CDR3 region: CASSLDWGGGPTDTQYF. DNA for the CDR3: TGTGCCAGCAGCTTAGATTGGGGCGGGGGTCCCACAGATACGCAGTATTTT.

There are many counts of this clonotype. CDR3 DNA sequence: TGTGCCAGCAAGATAGCGGGTGCCTACAATGAGCAGTTCTTC. It is translated as CASKIAGAYNEQFF. The J gene is TRBJ2-1, the V gene TRBV27, with TRBD2 matching 7 bases. V lost 7 bases, J lost 2 bases, and 5 bases stayed unmatched. The CDR3 contains 14 residues. Germline CDR1 and CDR2: MNHEY and SMNVEV (reference sequence).

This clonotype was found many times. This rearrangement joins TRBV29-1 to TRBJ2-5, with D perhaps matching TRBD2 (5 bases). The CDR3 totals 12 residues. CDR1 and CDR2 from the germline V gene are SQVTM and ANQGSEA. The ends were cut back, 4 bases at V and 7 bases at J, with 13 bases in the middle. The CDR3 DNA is TGCAGCGTTGGGGCCCCAGAGGGGACCCAGTACTTC. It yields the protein CSVGAPEGTQYF.

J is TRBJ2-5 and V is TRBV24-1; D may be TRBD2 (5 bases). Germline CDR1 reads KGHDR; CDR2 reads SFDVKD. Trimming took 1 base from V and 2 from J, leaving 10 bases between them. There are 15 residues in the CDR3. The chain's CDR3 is CATSDFGGPQETQYF. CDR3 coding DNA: TGTGCCACCAGTGATTTTGGCGGGCCGCAAGAGACCCAGTACTTC.

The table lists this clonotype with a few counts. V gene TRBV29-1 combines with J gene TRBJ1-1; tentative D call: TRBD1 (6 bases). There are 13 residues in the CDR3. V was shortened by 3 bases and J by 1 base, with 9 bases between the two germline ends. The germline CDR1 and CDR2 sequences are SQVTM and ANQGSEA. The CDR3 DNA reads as TGCAGCGTTGATCGGGGGGCGAACACTGAAGCTTTCTTT. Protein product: CSVDRGANTEAFF.

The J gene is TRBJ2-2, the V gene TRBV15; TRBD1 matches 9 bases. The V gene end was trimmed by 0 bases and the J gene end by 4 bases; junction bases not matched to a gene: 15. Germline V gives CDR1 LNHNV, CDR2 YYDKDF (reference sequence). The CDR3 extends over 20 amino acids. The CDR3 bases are TGTGCCACCAGCAGAGATCTACGGGACAGGGAATTTTTTGGCACCGGGGAGCTGTTTTTT. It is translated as CATSRDLRDREFFGTGELFF.

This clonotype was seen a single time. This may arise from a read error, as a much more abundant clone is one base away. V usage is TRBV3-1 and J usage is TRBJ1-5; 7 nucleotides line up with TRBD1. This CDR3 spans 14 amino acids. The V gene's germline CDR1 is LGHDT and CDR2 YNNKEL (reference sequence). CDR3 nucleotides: TGTGCCAGCAGCCAAGATGACAGGGACCAGCCCCAGAATTTT. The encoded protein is CASSQDDRDQPQNF.

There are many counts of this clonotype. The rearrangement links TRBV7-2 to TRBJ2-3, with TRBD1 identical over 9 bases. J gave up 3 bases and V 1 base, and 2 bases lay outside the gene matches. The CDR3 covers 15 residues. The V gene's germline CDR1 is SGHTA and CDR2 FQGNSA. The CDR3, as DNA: TGTGCCAGCAGCTTAGTCGGACAGGGGACAGATACGCAGTATTTT. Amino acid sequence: CASSLVGQGTDTQYF. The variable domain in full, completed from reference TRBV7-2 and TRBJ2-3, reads GAGVSQSPSNKVTEKGKDVELRCDPISGHTALYWYRQSLGQGLEFLIYFQGNSAPDKSGLPSDRFSAERTGGSVSTLTIQRTQQEDSAVYLCASSLVGQGTDTQYFGPGTRLTVL.

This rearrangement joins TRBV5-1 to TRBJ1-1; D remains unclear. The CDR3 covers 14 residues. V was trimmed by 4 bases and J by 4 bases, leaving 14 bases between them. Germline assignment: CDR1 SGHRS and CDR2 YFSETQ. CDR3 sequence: CASSQGGLVTEAFF. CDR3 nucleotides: TGCGCCAGCAGCCAAGGAGGTCTTGTCACTGAAGCTTTCTTT.

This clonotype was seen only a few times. As DNA, the CDR3 is TGCGCCAGCAGCCACCGGGACTCCACCGGGGAGCTGTTTTTT. Its protein product is CASSHRDSTGELFF. V is TRBV4-1 and J is TRBJ2-2; the D gene is possibly TRBD2 (6 bases). Trimming stripped 3 bases from V and 4 bases from J, with 9 bases between. Germline-derived CDR1 and CDR2 are MGHRA and YSYEKL. This CDR3 region has 14 residues.

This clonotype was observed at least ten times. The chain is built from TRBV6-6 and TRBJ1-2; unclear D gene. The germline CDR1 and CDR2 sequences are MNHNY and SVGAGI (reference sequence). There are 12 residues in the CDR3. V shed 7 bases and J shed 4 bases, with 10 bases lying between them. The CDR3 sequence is CASTLDGYGYTF. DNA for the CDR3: TGTGCCAGCACCTTAGACGGCTATGGCTACACCTTC.